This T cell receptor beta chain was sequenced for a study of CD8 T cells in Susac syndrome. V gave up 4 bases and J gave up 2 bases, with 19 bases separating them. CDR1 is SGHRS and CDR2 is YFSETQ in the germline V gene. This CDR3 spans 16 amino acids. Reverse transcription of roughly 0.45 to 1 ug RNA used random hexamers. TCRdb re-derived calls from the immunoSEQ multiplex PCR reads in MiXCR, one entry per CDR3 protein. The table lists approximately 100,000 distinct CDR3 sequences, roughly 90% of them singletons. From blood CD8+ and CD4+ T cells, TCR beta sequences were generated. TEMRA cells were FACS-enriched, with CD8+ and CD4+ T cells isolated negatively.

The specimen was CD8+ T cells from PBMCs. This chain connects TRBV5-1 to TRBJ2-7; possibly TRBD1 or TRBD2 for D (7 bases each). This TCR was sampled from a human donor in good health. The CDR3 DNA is TGCGCCAGCAGCACGGGGGGACAGACCGGCGCCTACGAGCAGTACTTC. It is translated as CASSTGGQTGAYEQYF.